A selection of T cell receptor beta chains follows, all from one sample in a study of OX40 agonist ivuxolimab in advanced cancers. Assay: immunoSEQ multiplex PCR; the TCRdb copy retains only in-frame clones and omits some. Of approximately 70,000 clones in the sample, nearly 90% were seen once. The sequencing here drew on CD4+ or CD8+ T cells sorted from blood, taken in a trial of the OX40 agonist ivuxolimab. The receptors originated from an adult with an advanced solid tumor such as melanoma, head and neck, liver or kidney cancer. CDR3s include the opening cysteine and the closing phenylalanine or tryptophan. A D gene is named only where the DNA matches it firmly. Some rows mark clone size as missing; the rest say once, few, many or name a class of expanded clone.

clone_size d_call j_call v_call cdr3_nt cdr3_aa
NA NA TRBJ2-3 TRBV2 TGTGCCAGCAGTTACCTAGAAGATACGCAGTATTTT CASSYLEDTQYF
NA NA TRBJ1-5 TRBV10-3 TGTGCCATCAGTGCGGCAGGTACCAATCAGCCCCAGCATTTT CAISAAGTNQPQHF
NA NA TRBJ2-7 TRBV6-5 TGTGCCAGCAGTTACAGCGGAAACTCCTACGAGCAGTACTTC CASSYSGNSYEQYF
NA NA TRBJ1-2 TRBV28 TGTGCCAGCAGTTTCCAAGTGATCTATGGCTACACCTTC CASSFQVIYGYTF
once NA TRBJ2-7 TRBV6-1 TGTGCCAGCTCGGCGTCGGGGACCTACGAGCAGTACTTC CASSASGTYEQYF
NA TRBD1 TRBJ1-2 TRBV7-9 TGTGCCAGCAGCTGGGGACAGGGGGTACGCTATGGCTACACCTTC CASSWGQGVRYGYTF
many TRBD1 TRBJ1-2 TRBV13 TGTGCCAGCAGCTTCTTCGTAGGACAGGGCGGCTACACCTTC CASSFFVGQGGYTF
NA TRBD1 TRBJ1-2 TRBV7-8 TGTGCCAGCAGCTTAGCGCGGCAGGGGGCTGGTGGCTACACCTTC CASSLARQGAGGYTF
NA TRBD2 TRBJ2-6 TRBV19 TGTGCCAGTAGTAACGGGGGGTCTGGGGCCAACGTCCTGACTTTC CASSNGGSGANVLTF
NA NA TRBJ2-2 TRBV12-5 TGTGCTAGTGGTTTGGTACGTCTTGGTTCCGGGCGGATCAATAACACCGGGGAGCTGTTTTTT CASGLVRLGSGRINNTGELFF
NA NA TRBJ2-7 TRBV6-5 TGTGCCAGCAGTTACGAGAGGGCCTACGAGCAGTACTTC CASSYERAYEQYF
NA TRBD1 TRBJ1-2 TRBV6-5 TGTGCCAGCAGTGCGACAGGGGGTACCTATGGCTACACCTTC CASSATGGTYGYTF
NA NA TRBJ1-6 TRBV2 TGTGCCAGCAGTCCCGAAACAGGGCTGAATTCACCCCTCCACTTT CASSPETGLNSPLHF
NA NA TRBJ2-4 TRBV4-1 TGCGCCAGCAGCCAAGATTTCACGGGAGCTTCTGTAGGGGGCAAAAACATTCAGTACTTC CASSQDFTGASVGGKNIQYF
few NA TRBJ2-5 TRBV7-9 TGTGCCAGCAGCCCACAGACTAGTCTTGTGACCCAGTACTTC CASSPQTSLVTQYF
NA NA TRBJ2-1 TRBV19 TGTGCCAGTAGTCACTATCAAGACCCGCAAACGTTCTTC CASSHYQDPQTFF
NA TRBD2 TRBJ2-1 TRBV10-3 TGTGCCATCAGTGAGCTAGCGGGCCCCTACAATGAGCAGTTCTTC CAISELAGPYNEQFF
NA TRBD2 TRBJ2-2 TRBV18 TGTGCCAGCTCACCACCTTCGAGCGGGAGTACCGGGGAGCTGTTTTTT CASSPPSSGSTGELFF
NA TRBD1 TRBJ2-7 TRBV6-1 TGTGCCAGCAGTGATAGACAGGGGGGCTACGAGCAGTACTTC CASSDRQGGYEQYF
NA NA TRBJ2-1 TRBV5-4 TGTGCCAGCAGCTCCGGGAATGAGCAGTTCTTC CASSSGNEQFF
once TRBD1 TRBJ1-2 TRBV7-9 TGTGCCAGCAGCAATGTGGGGACAGGCAACTATGGCTACACCTTC CASSNVGTGNYGYTF
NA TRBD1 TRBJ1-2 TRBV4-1 TGCGCCAGCAGCCAACGACAGGGGAACTATGGCTACACCTTC CASSQRQGNYGYTF
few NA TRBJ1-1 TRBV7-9 TGTGCCAGCAGCCCATGGGGCGGGGCTACTGAAGCTTTCTTT CASSPWGGATEAFF
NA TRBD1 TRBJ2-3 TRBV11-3 TGTGCCAGCAGCCGACAGGGGCCTAGCACAGATACGCAGTATTTT CASSRQGPSTDTQYF
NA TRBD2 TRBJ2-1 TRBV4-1 TGCGCCAGCAGCCAGGGGGGGTTTAGCGGGAGGGTTAGAAATGAGCAGTTCTTC CASSQGGFSGRVRNEQFF
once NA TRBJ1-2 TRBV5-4 TGTGCCAGCAGCTTGGCCGGGGGATCCGACACCTATGGCTACACCTTC CASSLAGGSDTYGYTF
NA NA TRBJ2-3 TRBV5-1 TGCGCCAGCAGCTTGGAGGATACGCAGTATTTT CASSLEDTQYF
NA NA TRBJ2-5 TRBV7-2 TGTGCCAGCAGCTTAGGCGCGGGGCTATTCCAAGAGACCCAGTACTTC CASSLGAGLFQETQYF
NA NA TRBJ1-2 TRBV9 TGTGCCAGCATGGGGTATGGCTACACCTTC CASMGYGYTF
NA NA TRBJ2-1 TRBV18 TGTGCCAGCTCCGCGCCAATTCAGCAAAGAAGCTCCTACAATGAGCAGTTCTTC CASSAPIQQRSSYNEQFF
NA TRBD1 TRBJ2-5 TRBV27 TGTGCCAGCAGTTTAGGACAGGGGTCCCAAGAGACCCAGTACTTC CASSLGQGSQETQYF
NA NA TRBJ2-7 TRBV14 TGTGCCAGCAGCCAAGACAGTCGGGGTATCGACGAGCAGTACTTC CASSQDSRGIDEQYF
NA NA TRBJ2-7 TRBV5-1 TGCGCCAGCAGCTTGCCCGGGACCCGGGAGGAGCAGTACTTC CASSLPGTREEQYF
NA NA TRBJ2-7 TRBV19 TGTGCCAGTAGTATAACCACAGGCGAGCAGTACTTC CASSITTGEQYF
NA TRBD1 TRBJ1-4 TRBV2 TGTGCCAGCAGTGACAGGACAGGGGGCCTTGAAAAACTGTTTTTT CASSDRTGGLEKLFF
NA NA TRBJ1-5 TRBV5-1 TGCGCCAGCAGCTTGGATGGGTCGGGGCGCAATCAGCCCCAGCATTTT CASSLDGSGRNQPQHF
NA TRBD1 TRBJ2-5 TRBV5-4 TGTGCCAGCAGATTTCCACCGCCAGGGGGCAAAACAGAGACCCAGTACTTC CASRFPPPGGKTETQYF
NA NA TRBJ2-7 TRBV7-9 TGTGCCAGCAGCCCGTCTGGGGGGGGCAGGGACGAGCAGTACTTC CASSPSGGGRDEQYF
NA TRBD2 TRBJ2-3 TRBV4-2 TGTGCCAGCAGCCAAGACGGGACTAGCGGGAGAGATACGCAGTATTTT CASSQDGTSGRDTQYF
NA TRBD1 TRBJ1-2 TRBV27 TGTGCCAGCAGAACTACCGGGACAGGAATCTATGGCTACACCTTC CASRTTGTGIYGYTF
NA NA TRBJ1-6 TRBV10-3 TGTGCCATCAGTGACCATGACCGGAGCTCCTATAATTCACCCCTCCACTTT CAISDHDRSSYNSPLHF
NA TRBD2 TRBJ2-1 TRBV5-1 TGCGCCAGCAGCTTGGCCGGTCGGGCGGGAGTGGCCTACAATGAGCAGTTCTTC CASSLAGRAGVAYNEQFF
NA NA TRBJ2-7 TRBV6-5 TGTGCCAGCAGTTACTCCTCGGGACCCTCCTACGAGCAGTACTTC CASSYSSGPSYEQYF
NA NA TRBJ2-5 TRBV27 TGTGCCAGCAGTTTTATGGGCAGTCAAGAGACCCAGTACTTC CASSFMGSQETQYF